Sequencing of this T cell receptor (beta chain) was carried out in a study of OX40 agonist ivuxolimab in advanced cancers. CDR3 length: 14 amino acids. Germline V gene sequence: CDR1 SNHLY, CDR2 FYNNEI. The V segment lost 6 bases and the J segment 8 bases; nucleotides outside the gene matches: 11. Method: immunoSEQ multiplex PCR; TCRdb's copy keeps in-frame clones and lacks some. This sample carries about 62,000 clones, 85% of them seen once, and the ten largest clones take about 4%. The material sequenced was CD4+ or CD8+ T cells sorted from blood, taken in a trial of the OX40 agonist ivuxolimab. This receptor was taken from an adult with an advanced solid tumor such as melanoma, head and neck, liver or kidney cancer. V usage is TRBV2 and J usage is TRBJ1-2; the match to TRBD1 covers 8 bases. CDR3 region: CASRDRALNWGYTF. CDR3 nucleotide sequence: TGTGCCAGCAGGGACAGGGCACTGAATTGGGGCTACACCTTC.